This T cell receptor (beta chain) was recovered during a study of blood T cell repertoires in COVID-19. Overall study context: Spain, Italy and the United States supplied samples that represented acute and convalescent COVID-19. From T cells, B-cell-depleted T cells, or PBMCs came the material, which was cDNA or gDNA.

The table came from immunoSEQ multiplex PCR; TCRdb's copy has only in-frame clones and leaves some out. The repertoire has approximately 140,000 clones, approximately 90% of them found once; the top ten carry less than 2.5%. The germline V gene encodes CDR1 SEHNR and CDR2 FQNEAQ (reference sequence). The V end was cut by 1 base, the J end by 0 bases, with 10 bases between. There are 16 residues in the CDR3. Sequences were obtained from peripheral blood. J is TRBJ2-1 and V is TRBV7-9; TRBD2 is a possible D gene (5 bases). This TCR was recovered from a man between 65 and 79 years old with active COVID-19. The CDR3 loop reads CASSLVASYSYNEQFF. The DNA for the CDR3 is TGTGCCAGCAGCTTAGTGGCTAGCTACTCCTACAATGAGCAGTTCTTC.